This TCR beta chain was sequenced for a study of early T cells in non-severe SARS-CoV-2 infection. Study at large: Bulk RNA from unsorted whole blood was sequenced; chains were unpaired.

Study results and caveats: Comparison of clonotypes with VDJdb favored anti-spike CD8 responses while missing private and CD4 specificities.

Molecules of cDNA were individually given unique molecular identifiers that were attached to them. TCRdb independently ran MiXCR on the 5' RACE reads; one entry per CDR3 protein. The table records tens of thousands of distinct CDR3 sequences, less than 10% of them present only once. CDR3 length equals 16 residues. The germline V gene has CDR1 SGDLS and CDR2 YYNGEE. Trimming removed 0 bases from V and 1 base from J, with 13 bases in between. This clonotype was found a few times. No antigen is known for it. V is TRBV9 and J is TRBJ1-1, with no clear D. The sequencing used whole blood, collected at baseline. This sequence originates from an adult who was a healthcare worker with PCR-confirmed SARS-CoV-2 infection or an uninfected control (not recorded which). DNA for the CDR3: TGTGCCAGCAGCGTAGGGCCCCAGGTAACGAACACTGAAGCTTTCTTT. Protein sequence: CASSVGPQVTNTEAFF.